This T cell receptor (beta chain) was retrieved from a study of T cell changes during pregnancy in multiple sclerosis. Libraries were prepared by immunoSEQ multiplex PCR; TCRdb keeps only in-frame clonotypes and omits some of them. The sample consists of about 25,000 clones, under 95% of them appearing once. The CDR3 is made up of 14 amino acids. The germline V gene has CDR1 LNHDA and CDR2 SQIVND (reference sequence). V was pared by 6 bases and J by 2 bases, with 13 bases between. Sequencing used CD8+ T cells from peripheral blood mononuclear cells, obtained in the third trimester of pregnancy. The TCR sequence derives from a female donor in good health, enrolled as a control in a pregnancy study. This chain joins TRBV19 and TRBJ1-1; TRBD1 might be the D (5 bases). The CDR3 protein is CASRSLRGNTEAFF. The DNA of the CDR3 is TGTGCCAGTAGGAGTCTTAGGGGTAACACTGAAGCTTTCTTT.